This passage covers 15 T cell receptor beta chains from one sample sequenced in a study of OX40 agonist ivuxolimab in advanced cancers. Generated by immunoSEQ multiplex PCR, the TCRdb table keeps only in-frame clones and is missing some. The sample has just under 95,000 clones; roughly 87% are singletons. Specimen: CD4+ or CD8+ T cells sorted from blood, collected in a trial of the OX40 agonist ivuxolimab. The receptors were sampled from an adult with an advanced solid tumor such as melanoma, head and neck, liver or kidney cancer.

This clone was seen a handful of times. The chain uses TRBV5-1 and TRBJ2-1; 9 bases are shared with TRBD2. Germline V gives CDR1 SGHRS, CDR2 YFSETQ. This CDR3 has 15 amino acids. Trimming cost V 10 bases and J 0 bases; bases outside gene matches: 8. The CDR3 sequence: CACNSGGSSYNEQFF. The CDR3 DNA is TGCGCCTGCAATAGCGGGGGAAGCTCCTACAATGAGCAGTTCTTC. The whole variable domain, remainder taken from reference TRBV5-1 and TRBJ2-1, is KAGVTQTPRYLIKTRGQQVTLSCSPISGHRSVSWYQQTPGQGLQFLFEYFSETQRNKGNFPGRFSGRQFSNSRSEMNVSTLELGDSALYLCACNSGGSSYNEQFFGPGTRLTVL.

The chain recombines TRBV6-6 with TRBJ1-6; maybe TRBD1 (6 bases). The CDR3 runs to 13 residues. V dropped 7 bases and J dropped 5 bases, with 9 bases sitting between them. Germline loops: CDR1 MNHNY, CDR2 SVGAGI (reference sequence). The CDR3: CASIPGDNSPLHF. CDR3 coding DNA: TGTGCCAGCATCCCAGGGGATAATTCACCCCTCCACTTT.

The gene calls are TRBV10-3 and TRBJ1-1, with D unresolved. Germline lookup yields CDR1 ENHRY and CDR2 SYGVKD. Trimming removed 0 bases at V and 8 bases at J, with 7 bases between. The CDR3 sequence is 12 residues long. The CDR3 coding sequence is TGTGCCATCAGTGAGTCCGGGTACGAAGCTTTCTTT. Protein product: CAISESGYEAFF.

The rearrangement uses TRBV11-2 and TRBJ2-7; D unclear. The CDR3 length is 14 residues. Deletions cut 5 bases from V and 2 bases from J, with 13 bases between. Germline assignment: CDR1 SGHAT and CDR2 FQNNGV. The DNA for the CDR3 is TGTGCCAGCAGCCCTCAAACTCTTACCTACGAGCAGTACTTC. This gives the protein CASSPQTLTYEQYF.

This clone was recorded only once. The chain links TRBV10-3 to TRBJ1-5; D gene ambiguous. The CDR3 has 14 residues. Trimming shortened V by 4 bases and J by 0 bases, and 7 bases separated the two germline ends. Germline assignment: CDR1 ENHRY and CDR2 SYGVKD. The CDR3 DNA follows: TGTGCCATCAGTGGAGAGGGTAGCAATCAGCCCCAGCATTTT. It specifies CAISGEGSNQPQHF.

This clone showed up just once. This sequence joins TRBV5-1 and TRBJ2-7, with a tentative D call TRBD2 (5 bases). Trimming shortened V by 3 bases and J by 2 bases, and 12 bases separated the two germline ends. The V gene's germline CDR1 is SGHRS and CDR2 YFSETQ. The length of the CDR3 is 14 residues. The CDR3 region has the DNA TGCGCCAGCAGCTCAGGAGAGGGAACCTACGAGCAGTACTTC. Protein product: CASSSGEGTYEQYF.

The chain joins TRBV12-5 to TRBJ2-7; 8 bases line up with TRBD2. The J segment lost 7 bases and the V segment lost 3 bases, leaving 17 bases of the junction unmatched. The length of the CDR3 is 17 residues. The germline V gene encodes CDR1 LGHNT and CDR2 FRNRAP. The CDR3 loop is CASGFTRRGAPSEEQYF. In nucleotides, the CDR3 is TGTGCTAGTGGTTTTACCCGGCGGGGGGCCCCCTCGGAAGAGCAGTACTTC.

The rearrangement uses TRBV5-8 and TRBJ2-4; TRBD1 is a possible D gene (6 bases). The CDR3 has 17 residues. V was cut by 1 base and J by 1 base, with 15 bases left in between. Germline assignment: CDR1 SGHTS and CDR2 YDEGEE. This chain's CDR3 is CASSLQGMRVAKNIQYF. CDR3 DNA: TGTGCCAGCAGCTTGCAGGGGATGAGGGTTGCCAAAAACATTCAGTACTTC.

The genes are TRBV4-3 and TRBJ1-6; TRBD1 matches at 9 bases. The germline V gene has CDR1 LGHNA and CDR2 YSLEER. CDR3 length equals 19 residues. J was trimmed by 1 base and V by 0 bases; bases with no gene match: 7. The DNA of the CDR3 is TGCGCCAGCAGCCAAGAAGCACAGGGGGCACTGTCCTATAATTCACCCCTCCACTTT. This sequence encodes CASSQEAQGALSYNSPLHF.

The chain has TRBV7-2 and TRBJ2-3; 7 nucleotides align to TRBD2. Germline V gene lookup returns CDR1 SGHTA and CDR2 FQGNSA. The CDR3 is 17 amino acids. V was pared by 5 bases and J by 3 bases, with 14 bases of the junction left unmatched. CDR3 bases: TGTGCCAGCAGCCCGTCCGTTTCGGGCGGGGGAACAGATACGCAGTATTTT. It yields the protein CASSPSVSGGGTDTQYF. The full variable domain, with the rest looked up from reference TRBV7-2 and TRBJ2-3, is GAGVSQSPSNKVTEKGKDVELRCDPISGHTALYWYRQSLGQGLEFLIYFQGNSAPDKSGLPSDRFSAERTGGSVSTLTIQRTQQEDSAVYLCASSPSVSGGGTDTQYFGPGTRLTVL.

The V and J genes are TRBV5-4 and TRBJ2-3; 8 bases agree with TRBD2. This CDR3 is built from 17 residues. The V segment lost 0 bases and the J segment 2 bases; nucleotides outside the gene matches: 8. CDR1 is SGHNT and CDR2 is YYREEE in the germline V gene (reference sequence). The CDR3 spells CASSLDFRGGNTDTQYF. In DNA form, the CDR3 reads TGTGCCAGCAGCTTGGATTTTCGCGGGGGGAACACAGATACGCAGTATTTT.

The chain recombines TRBV12-1 with TRBJ1-1; TRBD1 is taken as the D call from the table, unchecked against the DNA. TRBV12-1 is marked as a pseudogene. The CDR3 runs to 14 residues. The CDR3 protein is CAGLVGHPNTEAFF. The CDR3 DNA sequence: TGTGCCGGTTTAGTGGGACACCCGAACACTGAAGCTTTCTTT.

The chain couples TRBV19 to TRBJ2-7; D ambiguous. The CDR3 is 12 residues long. The germline V gene encodes CDR1 LNHDA and CDR2 SQIVND (reference sequence). Between the trimmed V and J ends, which lost 3 bases and 7 bases, there was a span of 10 bases. This chain's CDR3 is CASSMGLGEQYF. The CDR3, as DNA: TGTGCCAGTAGTATGGGTCTCGGTGAGCAGTACTTC.

The chain carries TRBV4-1 and TRBJ2-3, with 9 bases aligning to TRBD1. Looked up from germline, CDR1 is MGHRA and CDR2 is YSYEKL. The CDR3 is 16 amino acids. Trimming at V came to 4 bases and at J to 1 base, leaving 6 bases not matched to a gene. In DNA form, the CDR3 reads TGCGCCAGCAGCCGAACGGGACAGGGTGGCACAGATACGCAGTATTTT. Translation: CASSRTGQGGTDTQYF.

The chain recombines TRBV5-1 with TRBJ1-6, with TRBD1 matching over 7 bases. This CDR3 contains 15 residues. Trimming at V came to 0 bases and at J to 7 bases, leaving 4 bases not matched to a gene. CDR1 SGHRS and CDR2 YFSETQ come from the germline V gene. The CDR3 DNA reads as TGCGCCAGCAGCTTGGTCGAGGGGGCCAATTCACCCCTCCACTTT. It yields the protein CASSLVEGANSPLHF.